This T cell receptor (beta chain) is drawn from a study of T cells expressing NK-cell markers. Study as a whole: Repertoire data for TCR beta were derived from sorted T cells (CD3+CD56+NKG2C+, CD3+CD56+NKG2C- and CD3+CD56-NKG2C+). The study sequenced eight donors, seven HCMV-seropositive and one seronegative.

From germline, CDR1 is MNHNY and CDR2 SVGAGI (reference sequence). This CDR3 has 16 residues. Making the TCR beta cDNA relied on 5'RACE template switching with UMIs. After re-calling the 5' RACE reads, TCRdb lists one entry per CDR3 protein, DNA absent. The sample yields about half a million distinct CDR3 sequences, of which the top ten take up more than 1.4%. The sample consisted of blood T cells: a sorted CD56 or NKG2C T cell subset, CD4+ or CD8+ T cells, or bulk PBMC T cells (not recorded which). This sequence joins TRBV6-6 and TRBJ1-5; TCRdb's D call, TRBD1, is unchecked because there is no DNA. This clonotype originated in a woman in her 50s in good health. CDR3 in amino acids: CASRPGQGLGNQPQHF.